This TCR beta chain emerged from a study of CD8+ T cells in alopecia areata. As to treatment: oral pan-JAK inhibitor, 5-10 mg twice daily. V lost 8 bases and J lost 1; bases outside the gene matches: 9. CDR3 length: 15 residues. Germline V gene sequence: CDR1 MNHNS, CDR2 SASEGT. Sequencing used cDNA as its template, made by extracting RNA and reverse transcribing it. Method: immunoSEQ multiplex PCR; TCRdb's copy keeps in-frame clones and lacks some. Here the sample spans 150,000 to 200,000 clones, around three fifths being singletons. The table lists this clone with a few counts. The clonotype comes from a human donor with alopecia areata. The gene calls are TRBV6-1 and TRBJ2-7; 9 positions match TRBD1. Sequences were derived from CD4+ T cells sorted from blood, sampled around week 50, from a patient treated with tofacitinib. CDR3: CASVKGTGSSYEQYF. DNA for the CDR3: TGTGCCAGCGTGAAGGGGACAGGGTCGTCCTACGAGCAGTACTTC.